This TCR beta chain was found in a study of T cells in tuberculosis. Across the whole study: Sequenced TCRs come from CD1B-GMM tetramer-binding T cells. Whole-study findings and limits: Active tuberculosis cases were adults; controls were adolescents. Active tuberculosis TCR-alpha repertoires lay closer to GMM-specific TCRs than IGRA-negative controls, suggesting clonal expansion.

Comments on this clone: Its antigen remains unknown.

Using immunoSEQ multiplex PCR, the repertoire was profiled, and TCRdb retains in-frame clones only, with some absent. Here the sample spans 37,000 or so clones, 94% being singletons. Each clinical donor contributed on average about 100,000 T cells from unsorted cryopreserved PBMC. This CDR3 has 14 residues. Germline V gene data show CDR1 as SGHNT and CDR2 as YYREEE (reference sequence). The junction had 8 bases not matched to a gene; V was cut back by 5 bases and J by 4 bases. The material sequenced was PBMCs. The receptor was derived from a donor between 10 and 35 years old with latent tuberculosis or without tuberculosis infection. Some clones in this sample may be carry-over from other donors' samples. The chain uses TRBV5-4 and TRBJ2-7; TRBD1 matches at 8 bases. The chain's CDR3 is CASSPQGAGYEQYF. In nucleotides, the CDR3 is TGTGCCAGCAGTCCGCAGGGGGCCGGGTACGAGCAGTACTTC.